This TCR beta chain was found in a study of glioma-infiltrating T cells. The study, taken as a whole, reports: Above-expected tissue-blood divergence occurred in all gliomas, most in low-grade ones. CDR3 overlap between tissue and blood was very small.

This clonotype was picked up a small number of times. Its specificity is not known. Trimming took 4 bases from V and 4 from J, leaving 15 bases between them. The germline V gene encodes CDR1 SNHLY and CDR2 FYNNEI. This CDR3 is 15 amino acids long. The iRepertoire nested amplicon-rescue multiplex PCR amplified TCR alpha and beta CDR3s from RNA. For one-step reverse transcription and amplification, about 90-400 ng of tissue mRNA or PBMC total RNA was used. Each CDR3 protein is one row after TCRdb ran MiXCR on the multiplex PCR reads. The sample holds fewer than 90,000 distinct CDR3 sequences, about 23% seen once.

The sequencing input was glioma tissue, nonneoplastic brain tissue, or PBMCs (not recorded which). V and J are TRBV2 and TRBJ2-3; D may match TRBD1 or TRBD2 (6 bases each). The clonotype comes from a human donor with low-grade glioma or glioblastoma, undergoing nonglioma brain surgery, or in good health (not recorded which). This chain's CDR3 is CASSGERGVADTQYF. The CDR3 coding sequence is TGTGCCAGCAGTGGGGAGAGGGGGGTCGCAGATACGCAGTATTTT.